The clone carrying this T cell receptor (beta chain) was observed a few times. Antigen: not known. This CDR3 comprises 17 residues. In germline, CDR1 is MNHEY, CDR2 SMNVEV (reference sequence). With 8 bases removed from V and 2 bases from J, the gap between germline ends came to 24 bases. The source of the sample is a study of shared clonotypes between healthy human individuals. Study summary: Three plates each covered CD4 naive and memory; CD8 naive two, CD8 memory one.

Genomic DNA of every subset was divided equally among multiple immunoSEQ plates. TCRdb's table, derived via immunoSEQ multiplex PCR, lists solely in-frame clones and lacks some. The table shows 980,000 or so clones, with about three quarters occurring only once. Study conclusions and caveats: Approximately 5.3% was the fraction of naive CD4 clonotypes found shared across several donors. Few donors restricted represented genetic and exposure-history diversity.

This clonotype originated in a man aged 18-30 years in good health. Sequencing was carried out using memory CD4+ T cells sorted from blood. Regarding subset: CD45RA-negative fraction. The gene calls are TRBV27 and TRBJ2-5, with D perhaps TRBD2 (5 bases). CDR3 sequence: CASGRSGVGLGQETQYF. The CDR3 DNA sequence: TGTGCCAGCGGCAGGAGCGGTGTCGGTTTGGGGCAAGAGACCCAGTACTTC.